This T cell receptor beta chain was profiled in a study of multiple sclerosis patients with progressive multifocal leukoencephalopathy. Data came from immunoSEQ multiplex PCR; TCRdb stores just in-frame clones and leaves some out. The sample includes about 28,000 clones, roughly 90% seen only once; the top ten take under 1.5%. Of note for this clone: Its target is not known.

CDR3 length: 11 amino acids. CDR1 SQVTM and CDR2 ANQGSEA come from the germline V gene. Trimming left V 4 bases short and J 5 bases short, with 6 bases between. The study's findings and limits: Before and during natalizumab, the clones expanded at PML already existed. Less diverse TRB repertoires were suggested in most PML patients.

Time point given: approximately 12 months of natalizumab therapy. The chain links TRBV29-1 to TRBJ2-1, with a tentative D call TRBD1 (5 bases). The specimen comprised PBMCs, sampled from a patient treated with natalizumab. This clonotype was obtained from a human donor with multiple sclerosis. CDR3 in amino acids: CSVVRDNEQFF. For the CDR3, the DNA is TGCAGCGTTGTCAGGGACAATGAGCAGTTCTTC.